The 18 T cell receptor beta chains in this list originate from one sample, sequenced in a study of T cell responses to AZD1222 COVID-19 vaccine. Clones were sequenced by immunoSEQ multiplex PCR, and TCRdb holds only the in-frame ones, with some missing. The sample has 120,000 or so clones, roughly 91% seen once; the top ten hold about 4.4%. The sequences come from peripheral blood, collected on day 0 of MenACWY control vaccination. The receptors here all came from an adult in good health.

The V gene is TRBV28, the J gene TRBJ1-3; unclear D gene. The CDR3 covers 13 residues. Germline lookup yields CDR1 MDHEN and CDR2 SYDVKM. V lost 2 bases, J lost 8 bases, and 10 bases lay in between. The CDR3 region is CASSLDRVDTIYF. The DNA of the CDR3 is TGTGCCAGCAGTTTAGATAGGGTAGACACCATATATTTT.

This clone has a single count. The chain has TRBV5-1 and TRBJ2-2; TRBD2 matches 8 bases. The V and J ends lost 0 bases and 8 bases, in that order; junction bases with no gene match: 9. Germline V CDR1 and CDR2: SGHRS, YFSETQ. The CDR3 is 16 amino acids. The CDR3 is CASSLEAGASAGELFF. The CDR3 DNA reads TGCGCCAGCAGCTTGGAAGCGGGGGCCTCCGCGGGGGAGCTGTTTTTT.

The gene calls are TRBV19 and TRBJ1-2, with 7 bases fitting TRBD1. The CDR3 is 15 residues long. Germline V CDR1 and CDR2: LNHDA, SQIVND (reference sequence). V shed 4 bases and J 5 bases; nucleotides not matched to a gene: 10. The CDR3 DNA reads as TGTGCCAGTAGTACACGACAGGGATTGGGATATGGCTACACCTTC. This gives the protein CASSTRQGLGYGYTF.

This chain uses TRBV13 with TRBJ2-1; 9 bases agree with TRBD2. This CDR3 is built from 15 residues. Trimming cost V 5 bases and J 4 bases; bases outside gene matches: 6. CDR1 PRHDT and CDR2 FYEKMQ come from the germline V gene (reference sequence). The CDR3 loop is CASSPALAGYNEQFF. As DNA, the CDR3 is TGTGCCAGCAGCCCAGCGCTAGCGGGGTACAATGAGCAGTTCTTC.

This clone was detected only once. The chain recombines TRBV19 with TRBJ2-5, with 8 bases fitting TRBD2. Trimming removed 3 bases from V and 1 base from J; junction bases left unmatched: 4. The CDR3 runs to 15 residues. Germline lookup yields CDR1 LNHDA and CDR2 SQIVND (reference sequence). DNA for the CDR3: TGTGCCAGTAGTATTAGGCGGGGGGTCCAAGAGACCCAGTACTTC. Its translation: CASSIRRGVQETQYF.

The CDR3 spells CASTQSTGEGTGELFF. The CDR3 coding sequence is TGTGCCAGCACCCAATCGACAGGGGAGGGCACCGGGGAGCTGTTTTTT. This chain connects TRBV28 to TRBJ2-2; tentatively, D is TRBD1 (8 bases). V dropped 7 bases and J dropped 4 bases, with 19 bases sitting between them. The CDR3 contains 16 residues. CDR1 is MDHEN and CDR2 is SYDVKM in the germline V gene.

This clone has a handful of counts. The CDR3 protein is CASSLGHRTGNYGYTF. For the CDR3, the DNA is TGCGCCAGCAGCTTGGGCCACCGGACAGGGAACTATGGCTACACCTTC. This sequence joins TRBV5-1 and TRBJ1-2, with 8 bases lining up with TRBD1. CDR1 and CDR2 from the germline V gene are SGHRS and YFSETQ. The CDR3 has 16 amino acids. The junction had 6 bases not matched to a gene; V was cut back by 0 bases and J by 2 bases.

V gene TRBV6-5 combines with J gene TRBJ2-2; no definite D call. The V gene lost 8 bases and the J gene lost 1 base, with 2 bases spanning the gap. This CDR3 is 11 amino acids long. CDR1 and CDR2 from the germline V gene are MNHEY and SVGAGI. This CDR3 is CASGNTGELFF. The CDR3 DNA sequence: TGTGCCAGCGGGAACACCGGGGAGCTGTTTTTT.

The sample holds a few counts of this clone. The chain carries TRBV7-9 and TRBJ2-7; 9 bases line up with TRBD1. J gave up 0 bases and V 1 base, and 4 bases lay outside the gene matches. CDR1 SEHNR and CDR2 FQNEAQ come from the germline V gene (reference sequence). The CDR3 covers 16 residues. The CDR3 nucleotides are TGTGCCAGCAGCTTAGGCGGGACAGGGAGCTCCTACGAGCAGTACGTC. Translated, it gives CASSLGGTGSSYEQYV.

This rearrangement joins TRBV3-1 (or the pseudogene TRBV3-2) to TRBJ2-7; D not certain. CDR1 is LGHDT, CDR2 YNNKEL, per germline (reference sequence). The V gene lost 3 bases and the J gene lost 7 bases, with 7 bases spanning the gap. The CDR3 covers 11 residues. DNA for the CDR3: TGTGCCAGCAGCCAGTCCCGGGAGCAGTACTTC. Its protein is CASSQSREQYF.

The gene calls are TRBV6-4 and TRBJ2-3; 7 bases align to TRBD2. J was trimmed by 5 bases and V by 4 bases; bases with no gene match: 9. In germline, CDR1 is MRHNA, CDR2 SNTAGT. The CDR3 is made up of 15 amino acids. The CDR3 sequence is CASSVEAGQRDTQYF. CDR3 nucleotides: TGTGCCAGCAGTGTTGAAGCGGGGCAGAGAGATACGCAGTATTTT.

The V and J genes are TRBV7-8 and TRBJ2-2; no clear D gene. V lost 5 bases, J lost 4 bases, and 2 bases lay in between. From germline, CDR1 is SGHVS and CDR2 FQNEAQ. This CDR3 spans 11 amino acids. In DNA form, the CDR3 reads TGTGCCAGCAGCCCCACCGGGGAGCTGTTTTTT. This encodes CASSPTGELFF.

The CDR3 DNA is TGTGCCAGCAGTGAAAATCGCCATAAGGGGGTCGGTAACTATGGCTACACCTTC. Translating it yields CASSENRHKGVGNYGYTF. V is TRBV6-1 and J is TRBJ1-2; possible D gene TRBD1, 6 bases. CDR1 is MNHNS and CDR2 is SASEGT in the germline V gene. CDR3 length: 18 residues. Trimming removed 2 bases at V and 1 base at J, with 20 bases between.

This clone was seen more than once but under ten times. J is TRBJ1-5 and V is TRBV24-1; D remains unclear. The CDR3 has 14 residues. Germline loops: CDR1 KGHDR, CDR2 SFDVKD. V dropped 5 bases and J dropped 0 bases, with 7 bases sitting between them. The CDR3 DNA reads TGTGCCACCAGTGGATTATATAGCAATCAGCCCCAGCATTTT. This codes for CATSGLYSNQPQHF.

V usage is TRBV6-2 or TRBV6-3 and J usage is TRBJ2-2; D unclear. V was cut by 5 bases and J by 4 bases, with 17 bases left in between. The CDR3 is made up of 16 amino acids. The germline V gene has CDR1 MNHEY and CDR2 SVGEGT. The CDR3 DNA reads as TGTGCCAGCAGTAAGCTCGCGACGGAGTCCACCGGGGAGCTGTTTTTT. Its translation is CASSKLATESTGELFF.

This sequence joins TRBV19 and TRBJ1-2, with D unclear. Trimming removed 2 bases at V and 1 base at J, with 8 bases between. This CDR3 region has 14 residues. CDR1 LNHDA and CDR2 SQIVND come from the germline V gene (reference sequence). The CDR3 protein is CASSINIYNYGYTF. CDR3 nucleotides: TGTGCCAGTAGTATAAATATTTATAACTATGGCTACACCTTC. The variable domain in full, with the rest retrieved from reference TRBV19 and TRBJ1-2, is DGGITQSPKYLFRKEGQNVTLSCEQNLNHDAMYWYRQDPGQGLRLIYYSQIVNDFQKGDIAEGYSVSREKKESFPLTVTSAQKNPTAFYLCASSINIYNYGYTFGSGTRLTVV.

V and J are TRBV28 and TRBJ2-1, with 9 nucleotides matching TRBD1. Trimming removed 4 bases from V and 4 bases from J; junction bases left unmatched: 8. Germline CDR1 MDHEN, CDR2 SYDVKM. The CDR3 consists of 16 residues. The CDR3 DNA reads as TGTGCCAGCAGTTCGACCCCGGGACAGGGTTACAATGAGCAGTTCTTC. Translating it yields CASSSTPGQGYNEQFF.

The V gene is TRBV5-6, the J gene TRBJ1-1; D is ambiguous. CDR3 size: 14 residues. From germline, CDR1 is SGHDT and CDR2 YYEEEE. The germline V and J ends were trimmed by 4 bases and 2 bases, with 12 bases remaining between them. For the CDR3, the DNA is TGTGCCAGCAGCCTGTTTGTCAGCAACACTGAAGCTTTCTTT. Amino acids: CASSLFVSNTEAFF.